The 10 T cell receptor beta chains below all came from one sample that was sequenced in a study of cytomegalovirus exposure and HLA in healthy donors. 13 Jbeta primers and 60 Vbeta primers were used for the PCR. Measured with immunoSEQ multiplex PCR; TCRdb has only the in-frame clones, and not every one. The sample carries about 120,000 clones, roughly a tenth recorded once. The sequenced sample consisted of PBMCs. These receptors were obtained from a woman aged 18-29 years in good health and CMV-seropositive.

CDR3 amino acids: CASSQLSGKANEKLFF. The CDR3 nucleotides read TGCGCCAGCAGCCAGCTATCCGGGAAGGCTAATGAAAAACTGTTTTTT. V usage is TRBV4-1 and J usage is TRBJ1-4, with D uncertain. The CDR3 has 16 residues. Looked up from germline, CDR1 is MGHRA and CDR2 is YSYEKL. Trimming took off 3 bases at V and 3 bases at J, with 14 bases between the two ends.

The CDR3 coding sequence is TGTGCCAGCAGCTTGGGGGGTGCTACCTACGAGCAGTACTTC. Protein product: CASSLGGATYEQYF. The chain employs TRBV13 and TRBJ2-7, with TRBD2 as a possible D gene (6 bases). Deletions cut 3 bases from V and 2 bases from J, with 11 bases between. The germline gives CDR1 PRHDT, CDR2 FYEKMQ (reference sequence). The CDR3 has 14 residues. The variable domain in full, completed from reference TRBV13 and TRBJ2-7, reads AAGVIQSPRHLIKEKRETATLKCYPIPRHDTVYWYQQGPGQDPQFLISFYEKMQSDKGSIPDRFSAQQFSDYHSELNMSSLELGDSALYFCASSLGGATYEQYFGPGTRLTVT.

The J gene is TRBJ1-2, the V gene TRBV11-1; 10 bases match TRBD1. Germline CDR1 SGHAT, CDR2 FQDESV (reference sequence). Germline trimming cut 4 bases from V and 4 bases from J; bases unmatched to any gene: 6. There are 15 residues in the CDR3. The CDR3 DNA follows: TGTGCCAGCAGCTCCTCGACAGGGGGCATCTATGGCTACACCTTC. Protein sequence: CASSSSTGGIYGYTF. Supplemented by reference TRBV11-1 and TRBJ1-2, the full variable domain reads EAEVAQSPRYKITEKSQAVAFWCDPISGHATLYWYRQILGQGPELLVQFQDESVVDDSQLPKDRFSAERLKGVDSTLKIQPAELGDSAMYLCASSSSTGGIYGYTFGSGTRLTVV.

This clone was detected only a few times. This rearrangement joins TRBV6-6 to TRBJ1-2; the match to TRBD1 covers 8 bases. Germline lookup yields CDR1 MNHNY and CDR2 SVGAGI (reference sequence). This CDR3 has 13 residues. Unmatched junction bases numbered 8, after V lost 6 bases and J lost 8 bases. The CDR3 bases are TGTGCCAGCAGATTAACAGGGGGGCAAGGCTACACCTTC. This codes for CASRLTGGQGYTF.

The chain links TRBV29-1 to TRBJ2-1; TRBD2 matches at 12 bases. The CDR3 spans 16 residues. Germline CDR1 and CDR2: SQVTM and ANQGSEA. The V segment lost 3 bases and the J segment 1 base; nucleotides outside the gene matches: 4. The CDR3 nucleotides are TGCAGCGTTGAGGTCGGACTAGCGGGATCCTACAATGAGCAGTTCTTC. Protein: CSVEVGLAGSYNEQFF.

This chain uses TRBV7-9 with TRBJ2-7; D is unclear. Trimming took off 0 bases at V and 3 bases at J, with 6 bases between the two ends. Per the germline V gene, CDR1 is SEHNR and CDR2 is FQNEAQ (reference sequence). The CDR3 totals 13 residues. The CDR3 reads CASSLAASYEQYF. CDR3 bases: TGTGCCAGCAGCTTAGCCGCGAGCTACGAGCAGTACTTC. The full variable domain, with the rest looked up from reference TRBV7-9 and TRBJ2-7, is DTGVSQNPRHKITKRGQNVTFRCDPISEHNRLYWYRQTLGQGPEFLTYFQNEAQLEKSRLLSDRFSAERPKGSFSTLEIQRTEQGDSAMYLCASSLAASYEQYFGPGTRLTVT.

This chain connects TRBV5-1 to TRBJ2-1, with TRBD2 matching over 11 bases. This CDR3 contains 15 residues. The V gene's germline CDR1 is SGHRS and CDR2 YFSETQ. V gave up 3 bases and J gave up 8 bases; unmatched junction bases: 7. DNA for the CDR3: TGCGCCAGCAGCTCCCTAGCGGGAGGTGGCGATGAGCAGTTCTTC. Its protein product is CASSSLAGGGDEQFF.

This clone occurred a few times. The V call is TRBV5-6, the J call TRBJ1-5, with no clear D. Between the trimmed V and J ends, which lost 4 bases and 0 bases, there was a span of 8 bases. Germline V lookup: CDR1 SGHDT, CDR2 YYEEEE. This CDR3 spans 14 amino acids. CDR3 in DNA: TGTGCCAGCAGCCAGATAAGTAGCAATCAGCCCCAGCATTTT. Protein sequence: CASSQISSNQPQHF. The variable domain in full, completed from reference TRBV5-6 and TRBJ1-5, reads DAGVTQSPTHLIKTRGQQVTLRCSPKSGHDTVSWYQQALGQGPQFIFQYYEEEERQRGNFPDRFSGHQFPNYSSELNVNALLLGDSALYLCASSQISSNQPQHFGDGTRLSIL.

This clone has more than one count but fewer than ten. The rearrangement uses TRBV28 and TRBJ1-2, with unresolved D. CDR3 length: 15 residues. The germline CDR1 and CDR2 sequences are MDHEN and SYDVKM. V lost 5 bases, J lost 3 bases, and 16 bases lay in between. The CDR3 coding sequence is TGTGCCAGCAGTCTTCAGGCCCCCGGCCACTATGGCTACACCTTC. This translates into CASSLQAPGHYGYTF.

The CDR3 coding sequence is TGTGCCAGCAGCCCCCAATGGAGGGGGGGCGAGCAGTACTTC. It encodes CASSPQWRGGEQYF. The chain combines TRBV9 with TRBJ2-7, with TRBD2 as a possible D gene (7 bases). Germline assignment: CDR1 SGDLS and CDR2 YYNGEE. The CDR3 runs 14 residues. V was pared by 4 bases and J by 6 bases, with 17 bases between.